The T cell receptor (beta chain) described here comes from a study of long-term antiretroviral therapy in people with HIV. The germline CDR1 and CDR2 sequences are MRHNA and SNTAGT. V gave up 3 bases and J gave up 11 bases; unmatched junction bases: 11. This CDR3 is 16 amino acids long. The assay, immunoSEQ v3.0, was run at survey level. The assay was immunoSEQ multiplex PCR, and TCRdb's table has in-frame clones only and misses some. The sample contains roughly 34,000 clones, about 85% of which appear only once. Each HIV-infected participant was given treatment in the United States. The clonotype was recovered from a man aged 18 to 30 with HIV. The chain recombines TRBV6-4 with TRBJ2-3; TRBD2 agrees at 13 bases. The sequenced sample was unsorted PBMCs, obtained 1.9 years after starting antiretroviral therapy. The CDR3 loop is CASSDSGTSGNSEQYF. As DNA, the CDR3 is TGTGCCAGCAGTGATTCCGGGACTAGCGGGAACTCGGAGCAGTATTTT.